The present entry profiles one T cell receptor beta chain with its context. The antigen is unknown. This sample stems from a study of regulatory and conventional T cells in RAG deficiency. Study results and caveats: Control T-cell subsets had markedly higher Shannon entropy and lower Simpson indices than RAG-deficient patients. Omenn CD25-high CD127-low cells may be activated cells, not true Tregs. Omenn patients showed >85% Treg-Tconv overlap and shorter CDR3 lengths.

The table came from immunoSEQ multiplex PCR; TCRdb's copy has only in-frame clones and leaves some out. The sample consists of 10,000 to 15,000 clones, 85% to 95% of them appearing once. The V gene lost 5 bases and the J gene lost 5 bases, with 24 bases spanning the gap. This CDR3 is 17 amino acids long. Germline assignment: CDR1 SGHVS and CDR2 FQNEAQ. The sorted conventional CD4+ T cells were CD25-low and CD127-high, with genomic DNA sequenced. Separately, the same data were catalogued under a study of regulatory T cells. From that paper: The primer mix had 52 TRBV and 13 TRBJ primers.

This sequence was found in a human donor in good health. Sequenced sample: CD4+ effector T cells sorted from blood. The V call is TRBV7-8, the J call TRBJ1-1; tentatively, D is TRBD1 (6 bases). The CDR3 DNA sequence: TGTGCCAGCAGCGGGACGGGACACCAACACCGGGAGACTGAAGCTTTCTTT. Its protein product is CASSGTGHQHRETEAFF. Variable domain in full (rest from reference TRBV7-8 and TRBJ1-1): GAGVSQSPRYKVAKRGQDVALRCDPISGHVSLFWYQQALGQGPEFLTYFQNEAQLDKSGLPSDRFFAERPEGSVSTLKIQRTQQEDSAVYLCASSGTGHQHRETEAFFGQGTRLTVV.